This TCR beta chain emerged from a study of lymphopenia after photon versus proton radiotherapy. Germline V CDR1 and CDR2: MNHEY, SVGAGI. Trimming cost V 6 bases and J 5 bases, with 14 bases left between them. The length of the CDR3 is 13 residues. The assay was immunoSEQ multiplex PCR, and TCRdb's table has in-frame clones only and misses some. The table includes approximately 80,000 clones, approximately 82% detected once. The sequenced sample was peripheral blood, obtained from a patient treated with proton-based radiotherapy. The TCR was taken from a man aged 55 to 69 with pancreatic cancer. V is TRBV6-5 and J is TRBJ2-7; no firm D call. CDR3 sequence: CASRTRWADEQYF. The CDR3 nucleotides read TGTGCCAGCAGGACAAGGTGGGCGGACGAGCAGTACTTC.